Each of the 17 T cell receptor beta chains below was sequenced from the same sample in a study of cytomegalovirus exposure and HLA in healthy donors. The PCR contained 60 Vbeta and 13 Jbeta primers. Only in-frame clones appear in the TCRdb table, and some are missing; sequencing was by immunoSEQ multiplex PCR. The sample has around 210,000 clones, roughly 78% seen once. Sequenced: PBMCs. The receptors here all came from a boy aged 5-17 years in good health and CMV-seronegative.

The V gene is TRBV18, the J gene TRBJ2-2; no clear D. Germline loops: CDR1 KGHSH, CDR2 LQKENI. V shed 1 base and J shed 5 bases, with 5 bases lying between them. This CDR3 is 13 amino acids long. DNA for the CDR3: TGTGCCAGCTCACCACTCCATACCGGGGAGCTGTTTTTT. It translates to CASSPLHTGELFF. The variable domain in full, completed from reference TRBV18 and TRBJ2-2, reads NAGVMQNPRHLVRRRGQEARLRCSPMKGHSHVYWYRQLPEEGLKFMVYLQKENIIDESGMPKERFSAEFPKEGPSILRIQQVVRGDSAAYFCASSPLHTGELFFGEGSRLTVL.

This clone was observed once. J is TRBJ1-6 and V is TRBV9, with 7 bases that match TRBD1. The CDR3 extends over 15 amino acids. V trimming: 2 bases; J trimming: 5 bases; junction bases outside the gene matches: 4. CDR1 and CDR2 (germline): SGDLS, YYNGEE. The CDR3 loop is CASSVRDRDNSPLHF. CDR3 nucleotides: TGTGCCAGCAGCGTCCGGGACAGAGATAATTCACCCCTCCACTTT.

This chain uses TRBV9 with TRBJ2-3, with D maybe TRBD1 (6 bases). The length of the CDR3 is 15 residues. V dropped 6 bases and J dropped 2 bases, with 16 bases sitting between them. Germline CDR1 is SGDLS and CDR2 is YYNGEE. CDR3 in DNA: TGTGCCAGCACCCTGGGGGCCCTTCTCACAGATACGCAGTATTTT. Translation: CASTLGALLTDTQYF.

CDR3 DNA: TGTGCCAGCAGCTGGTACAGGGGCCAGGAGACCCAGTACTTC. It codes for CASSWYRGQETQYF. The V gene is TRBV7-9, the J gene TRBJ2-5; 7 bases agree with TRBD1. Germline lookup yields CDR1 SEHNR and CDR2 FQNEAQ (reference sequence). This CDR3 has 14 residues. Trimming took 4 bases from V and 5 from J; bases not matched to a gene: 7.

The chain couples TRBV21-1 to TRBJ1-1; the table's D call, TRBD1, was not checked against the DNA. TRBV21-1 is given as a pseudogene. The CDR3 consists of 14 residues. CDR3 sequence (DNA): TGTGCCAGCAGCAACGGGACAAAAAACACTGAAGCTTTCTTT. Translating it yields CASSNGTKNTEAFF.

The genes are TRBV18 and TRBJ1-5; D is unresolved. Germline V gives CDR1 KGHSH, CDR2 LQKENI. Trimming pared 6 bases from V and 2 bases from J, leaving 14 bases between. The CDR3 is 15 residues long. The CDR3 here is CASSPVGVGNQPQHF. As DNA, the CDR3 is TGTGCCAGCTCTCCGGTCGGGGTAGGCAATCAGCCCCAGCATTTT.

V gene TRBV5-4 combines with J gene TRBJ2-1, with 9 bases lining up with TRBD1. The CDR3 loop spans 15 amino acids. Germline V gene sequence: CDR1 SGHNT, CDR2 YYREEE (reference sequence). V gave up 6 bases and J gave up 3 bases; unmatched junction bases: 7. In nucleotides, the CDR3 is TGTGCCAGCACCATAGACAGGGGGAACTACAATGAGCAGTTCTTC. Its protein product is CASTIDRGNYNEQFF.

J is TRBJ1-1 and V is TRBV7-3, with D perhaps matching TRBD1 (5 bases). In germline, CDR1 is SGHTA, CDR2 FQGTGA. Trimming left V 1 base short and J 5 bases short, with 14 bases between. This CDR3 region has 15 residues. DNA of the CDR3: TGTGCCAGCAGCTTAAGGGGCGGGGGTGGGACTGAAGCTTTCTTT. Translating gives CASSLRGGGGTEAFF.

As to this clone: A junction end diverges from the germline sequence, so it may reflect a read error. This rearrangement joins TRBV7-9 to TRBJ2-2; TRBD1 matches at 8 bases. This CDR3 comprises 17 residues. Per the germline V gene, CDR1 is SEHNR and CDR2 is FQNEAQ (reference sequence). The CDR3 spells CSSSLGRGPLNTGELFF. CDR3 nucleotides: TGTTCCAGCAGCTTGGGCAGGGGGCCCCTGAACACCGGGGAGCTGTTTTTT.

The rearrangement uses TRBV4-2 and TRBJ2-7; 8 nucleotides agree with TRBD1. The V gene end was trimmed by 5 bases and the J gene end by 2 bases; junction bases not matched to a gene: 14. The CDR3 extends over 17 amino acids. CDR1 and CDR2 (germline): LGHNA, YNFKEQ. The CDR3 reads CASSSRGQGPSTYEQYF. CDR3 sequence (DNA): TGTGCCAGCAGCTCACGAGGACAGGGCCCTTCGACCTACGAGCAGTACTTC.

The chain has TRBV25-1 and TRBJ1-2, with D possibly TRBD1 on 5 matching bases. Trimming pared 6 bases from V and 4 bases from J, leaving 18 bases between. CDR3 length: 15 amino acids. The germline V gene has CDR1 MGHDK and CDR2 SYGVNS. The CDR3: CASRGSSGGIYGYTF. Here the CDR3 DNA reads TGTGCCAGCAGAGGGTCGTCTGGGGGGATCTATGGCTACACCTTC.

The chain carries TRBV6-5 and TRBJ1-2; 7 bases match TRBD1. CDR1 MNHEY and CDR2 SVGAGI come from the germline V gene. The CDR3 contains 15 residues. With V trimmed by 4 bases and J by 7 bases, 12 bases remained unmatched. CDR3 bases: TGTGCCAGCAGTTCCTTTTCAGGGGGGCTTTGTGGCTACACCTTC. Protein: CASSSFSGGLCGYTF.

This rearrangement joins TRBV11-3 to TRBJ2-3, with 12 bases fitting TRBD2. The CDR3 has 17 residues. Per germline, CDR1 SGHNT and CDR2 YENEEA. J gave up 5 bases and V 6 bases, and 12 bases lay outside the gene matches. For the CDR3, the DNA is TGTGCCAGCAGAACTACGACTAGCGGGAGACTGAAAGATACGCAGTATTTT. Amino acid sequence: CASRTTTSGRLKDTQYF.

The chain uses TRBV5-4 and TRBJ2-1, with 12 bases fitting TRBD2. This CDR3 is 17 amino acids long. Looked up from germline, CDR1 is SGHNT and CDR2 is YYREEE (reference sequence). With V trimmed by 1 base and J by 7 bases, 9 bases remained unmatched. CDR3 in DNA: TGTGCCAGCAGCTTGTCTAGCGGGGGGGGCTCGGTGAATGAGCAGTTCTTC. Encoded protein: CASSLSSGGGSVNEQFF. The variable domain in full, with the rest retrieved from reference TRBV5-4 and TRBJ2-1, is ETGVTQSPTHLIKTRGQQVTLRCSSQSGHNTVSWYQQALGQGPQFIFQYYREEENGRGNFPPRFSGLQFPNYSSELNVNALELDDSALYLCASSLSSGGGSVNEQFFGPGTRLTVL.

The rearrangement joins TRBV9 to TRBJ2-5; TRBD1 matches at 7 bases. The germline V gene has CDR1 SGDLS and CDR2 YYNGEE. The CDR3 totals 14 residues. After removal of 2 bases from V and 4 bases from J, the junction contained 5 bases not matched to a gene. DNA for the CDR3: TGTGCCAGCAGCGTTTTAGGGGGCCGAGAGACCCAGTACTTC. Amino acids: CASSVLGGRETQYF.

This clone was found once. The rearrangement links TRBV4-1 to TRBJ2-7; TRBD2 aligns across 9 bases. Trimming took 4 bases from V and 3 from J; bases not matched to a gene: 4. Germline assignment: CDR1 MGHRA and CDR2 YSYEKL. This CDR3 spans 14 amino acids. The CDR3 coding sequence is TGCGCCAGCAGCCCGGGACTAGCTAACTACGAGCAGTACTTC. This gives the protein CASSPGLANYEQYF.

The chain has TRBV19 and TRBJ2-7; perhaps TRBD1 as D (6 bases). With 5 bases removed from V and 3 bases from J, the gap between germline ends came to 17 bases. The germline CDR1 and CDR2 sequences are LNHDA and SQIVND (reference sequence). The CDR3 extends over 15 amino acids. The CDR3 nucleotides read TGTGCCAGTAGTTACCACAGGGTCATCCTCTACGAGCAGTACTTC. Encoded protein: CASSYHRVILYEQYF.